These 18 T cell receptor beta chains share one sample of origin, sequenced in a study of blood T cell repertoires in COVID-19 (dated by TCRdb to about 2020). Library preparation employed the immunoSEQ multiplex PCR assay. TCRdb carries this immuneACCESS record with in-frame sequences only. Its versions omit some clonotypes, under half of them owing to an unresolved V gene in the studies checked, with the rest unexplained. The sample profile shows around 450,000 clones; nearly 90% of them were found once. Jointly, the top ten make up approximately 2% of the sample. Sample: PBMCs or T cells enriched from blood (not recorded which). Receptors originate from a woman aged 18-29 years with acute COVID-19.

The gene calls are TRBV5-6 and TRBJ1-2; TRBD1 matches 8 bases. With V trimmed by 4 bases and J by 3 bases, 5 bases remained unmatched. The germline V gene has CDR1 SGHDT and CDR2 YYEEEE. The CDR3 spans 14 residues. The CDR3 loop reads CASSPDRGYYGYTF. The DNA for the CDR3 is TGTGCCAGCAGCCCCGACAGGGGTTACTATGGCTACACCTTC.

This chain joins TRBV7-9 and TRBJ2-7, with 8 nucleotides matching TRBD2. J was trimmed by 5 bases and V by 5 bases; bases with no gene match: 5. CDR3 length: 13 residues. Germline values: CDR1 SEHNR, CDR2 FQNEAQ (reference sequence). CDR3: CASSVGGEHEQYF. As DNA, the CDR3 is TGTGCCAGCAGCGTCGGGGGGGAACACGAGCAGTACTTC.

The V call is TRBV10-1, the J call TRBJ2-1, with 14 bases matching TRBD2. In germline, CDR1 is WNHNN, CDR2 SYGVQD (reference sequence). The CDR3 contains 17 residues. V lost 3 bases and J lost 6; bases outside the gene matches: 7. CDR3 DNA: TGCGCCAGCAGTGACCGACTAGCGGGAGGGTCTCTCAATGAGCAGTTCTTC. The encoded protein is CASSDRLAGGSLNEQFF.

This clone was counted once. CDR3 sequence: CASSVAGVRDEQFF. The CDR3 nucleotides are TGCGCCAGCAGTGTAGCGGGAGTCCGGGATGAGCAGTTCTTC. The chain links TRBV10-1 to TRBJ2-1; 9 nucleotides line up with TRBD2. The CDR3 spans 14 residues. CDR1 is WNHNN, CDR2 SYGVQD, per germline (reference sequence). The J segment lost 8 bases and the V segment lost 4 bases, leaving 6 bases of the junction unmatched.

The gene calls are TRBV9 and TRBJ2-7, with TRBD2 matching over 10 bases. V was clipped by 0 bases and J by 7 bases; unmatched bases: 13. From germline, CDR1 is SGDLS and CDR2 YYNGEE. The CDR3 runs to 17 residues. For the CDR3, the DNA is TGTGCCAGCAGCGTAGATTTAGCGGGAGGCCCATCGAGGGAGCAGTACTTC. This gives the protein CASSVDLAGGPSREQYF.

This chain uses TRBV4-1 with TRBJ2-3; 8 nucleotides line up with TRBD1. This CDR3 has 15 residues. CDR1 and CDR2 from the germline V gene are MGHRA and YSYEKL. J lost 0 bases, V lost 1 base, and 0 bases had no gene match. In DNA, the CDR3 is TGCGCCAGCAGCCAAGGACAGGGGAGCACAGATACGCAGTATTTT. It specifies CASSQGQGSTDTQYF.

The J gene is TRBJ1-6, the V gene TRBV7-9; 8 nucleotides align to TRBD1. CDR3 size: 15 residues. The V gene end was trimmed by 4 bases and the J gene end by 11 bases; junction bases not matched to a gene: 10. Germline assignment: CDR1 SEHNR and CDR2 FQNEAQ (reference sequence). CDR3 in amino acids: CASSSTQGGGTPLHF. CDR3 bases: TGTGCCAGCAGCTCAACACAGGGGGGTGGGACACCCCTCCACTTT.

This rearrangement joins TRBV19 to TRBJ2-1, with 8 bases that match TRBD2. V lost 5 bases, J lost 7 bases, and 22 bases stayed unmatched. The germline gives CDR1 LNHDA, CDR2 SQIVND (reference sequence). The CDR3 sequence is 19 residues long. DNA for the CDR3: TGTGCCAGTAGTTTTCTTGCGTCTGGGGCCACCACGGGAGGGAATGAGCAGTTCTTC. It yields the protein CASSFLASGATTGGNEQFF.

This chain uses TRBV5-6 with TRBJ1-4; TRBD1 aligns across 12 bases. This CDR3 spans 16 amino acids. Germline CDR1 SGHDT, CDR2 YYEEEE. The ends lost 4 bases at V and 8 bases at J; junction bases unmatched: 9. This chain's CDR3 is CASSEGQGAPREKLFF. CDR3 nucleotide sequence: TGTGCCAGCAGCGAGGGACAGGGGGCGCCCCGGGAAAAACTGTTTTTT.

The CDR3 DNA follows: TGTGCCAGCAGCTCCGACAGGGAGAGTTATGGCTACACCTTC. It translates to CASSSDRESYGYTF. The genes are TRBV5-5 and TRBJ1-2; TRBD1 aligns across 7 bases. The CDR3 sequence is 14 residues long. The trim removed 3 bases at V and 5 bases at J, leaving 7 bases unmatched. Germline CDR1 is SGHKS and CDR2 is YYEKEE (reference sequence).

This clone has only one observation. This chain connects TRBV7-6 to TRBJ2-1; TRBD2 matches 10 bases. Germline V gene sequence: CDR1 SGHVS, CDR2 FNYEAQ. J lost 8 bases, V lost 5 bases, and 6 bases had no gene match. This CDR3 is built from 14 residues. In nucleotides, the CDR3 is TGTGCCAGCAGCCTCAGCGGGAGGGTGGATGAGCAGTTCTTC. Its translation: CASSLSGRVDEQFF.

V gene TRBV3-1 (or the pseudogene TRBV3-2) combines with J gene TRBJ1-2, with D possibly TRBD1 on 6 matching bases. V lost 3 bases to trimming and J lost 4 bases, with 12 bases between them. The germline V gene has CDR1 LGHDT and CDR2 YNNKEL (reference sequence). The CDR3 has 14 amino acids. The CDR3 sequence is CASSHTDRSYGYTF. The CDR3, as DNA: TGTGCCAGCAGCCACACCGACAGGTCCTATGGCTACACCTTC.

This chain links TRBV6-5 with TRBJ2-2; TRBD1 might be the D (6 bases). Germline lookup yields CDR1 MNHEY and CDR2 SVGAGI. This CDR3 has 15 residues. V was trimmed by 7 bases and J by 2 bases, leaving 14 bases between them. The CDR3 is CASTYPGHNTGELFF. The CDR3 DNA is TGTGCCAGCACCTACCCGGGACACAACACCGGGGAGCTGTTTTTT.

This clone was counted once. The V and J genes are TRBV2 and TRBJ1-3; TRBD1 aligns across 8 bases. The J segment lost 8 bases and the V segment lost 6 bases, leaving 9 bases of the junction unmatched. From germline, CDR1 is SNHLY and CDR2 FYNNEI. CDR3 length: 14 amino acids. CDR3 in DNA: TGTGCCAGCAGGGAGGGACAGGTCAGCGACACCATATATTTT. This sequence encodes CASREGQVSDTIYF. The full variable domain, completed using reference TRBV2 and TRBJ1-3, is EPEVTQTPSHQVTQMGQEVILRCVPISNHLYFYWYRQILGQKVEFLVSFYNNEISEKSEIFDDQFSVERPDGSNFTLKIRSTKLEDSAMYFCASREGQVSDTIYFGEGSWLTVV.

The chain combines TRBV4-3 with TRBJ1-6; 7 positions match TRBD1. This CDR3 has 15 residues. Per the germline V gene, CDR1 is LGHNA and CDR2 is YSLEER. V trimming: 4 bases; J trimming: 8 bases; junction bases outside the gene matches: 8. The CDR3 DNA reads TGCGCCAGCAGCCGGATTGGAACAGGGGATTCACCCCTCCACTTT. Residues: CASSRIGTGDSPLHF.

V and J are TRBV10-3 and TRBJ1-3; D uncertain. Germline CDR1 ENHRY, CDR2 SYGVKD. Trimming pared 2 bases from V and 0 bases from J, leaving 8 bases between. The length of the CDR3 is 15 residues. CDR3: CAISEKRVSGNTIYF. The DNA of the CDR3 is TGTGCCATCAGTGAGAAGAGGGTCTCTGGAAACACCATATATTTT.

The CDR3 reads CASSSIDSTNEKLFF. The CDR3, as DNA: TGTGCCAGCAGTTCGATCGACAGCACTAATGAAAAACTGTTTTTT. The rearrangement joins TRBV28 to TRBJ1-4; D might be TRBD1 (5 bases). Germline V gene sequence: CDR1 MDHEN, CDR2 SYDVKM. Deletions cut 4 bases from V and 2 bases from J, with 11 bases between. CDR3 length: 15 amino acids.

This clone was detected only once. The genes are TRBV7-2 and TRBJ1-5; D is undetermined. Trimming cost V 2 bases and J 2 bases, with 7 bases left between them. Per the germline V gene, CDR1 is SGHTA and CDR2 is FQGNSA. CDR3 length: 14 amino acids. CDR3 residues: CASSLHGGNQPQHF. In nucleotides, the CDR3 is TGTGCCAGCAGCTTACACGGGGGCAATCAGCCCCAGCATTTT. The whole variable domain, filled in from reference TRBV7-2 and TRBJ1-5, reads GAGVSQSPSNKVTEKGKDVELRCDPISGHTALYWYRQSLGQGLEFLIYFQGNSAPDKSGLPSDRFSAERTGGSVSTLTIQRTQQEDSAVYLCASSLHGGNQPQHFGDGTRLSIL.